This T cell receptor beta chain was captured in a study of blood T cell repertoires in COVID-19. The wider study: Specimens from acute and convalescent COVID-19 originated in the United States, Italy and Spain. T cells, B-cell-depleted T cells, or PBMCs provided the cDNA or gDNA that served as material.

This clone was found a few times. Sequencing was performed with immunoSEQ multiplex PCR; in TCRdb, only in-frame clones are kept and a portion is missing. The table has about 170,000 clones, around 87% seen once. The receptor's source is an elderly woman in a cohort sampled during active or convalescent COVID-19. Sequencing was performed on peripheral blood.

The CDR3 bases are TGTGCCAGCAGCTTAGGGGTCGTTAGCGGGTGGCCTTACGAGCAGTACTTC. This translates into CASSLGVVSGWPYEQYF. This sequence joins TRBV7-2 and TRBJ2-7; 7 positions agree with TRBD2. The CDR3 has 17 residues. V shed 1 base, J shed 4 bases, and the junction held 13 bases outside the gene matches. Germline CDR1 reads SGHTA; CDR2 reads FQGNSA.